This T cell receptor (beta chain) originates from a study of T cells in Graves' hyperthyroidism and ophthalmopathy. RNA transcripts gave rise to amplified TCR beta CDR3 regions. HTBI primers were the set used in a first-round RT-PCR of the TCR CDR3. From the multiplex PCR reads, TCRdb called clonotypes with MiXCR, one entry per CDR3 protein. The data contain about 210,000 distinct CDR3 sequences, 17% of them singletons. As concerns this clonotype: Its target is unknown.

The CDR3 is 14 amino acids. The germline CDR1 and CDR2 sequences are SGHAT and FQNNGV. Trimming at V came to 6 bases and at J to 3 bases, leaving 8 bases not matched to a gene. The study, taken as a whole, reports: For ophthalmopathy, model prediction preceded onset by a median around 7 months.

Thyroid ultrasound and orbital computed tomography, with clinical symptoms and serum thyroxine and TRAb, informed diagnoses. The source is a man aged 45-65 years with Graves' hyperthyroidism. The sequenced sample consisted of blood. The chain employs TRBV11-2 and TRBJ2-7; 7 bases agree with TRBD2. CDR3 coding DNA: TGTGCCAGCAGGAGTCTAGCGGACCTCTACGAGCAGTACTTC. Residues: CASRSLADLYEQYF.